The next 4 T cell receptor beta chains were all read from a single sample in a study of cytomegalovirus exposure and HLA in healthy donors. Primers included in the PCR were 60 Vbeta and 13 Jbeta primers. The protocol was immunoSEQ multiplex PCR, while the TCRdb copy is restricted to in-frame clones and leaves out a portion. The sample shows about 160,000 clones, approximately 80% of them seen only once. Sequencing was performed on PBMCs. The receptors were gathered from a woman aged 18-29 years in good health and CMV-seronegative.

The genes are TRBV13 and TRBJ1-2; the D gene is possibly TRBD1 (6 bases). Deletions cut 3 bases from V and 5 bases from J, with 16 bases between. The germline V gene has CDR1 PRHDT and CDR2 FYEKMQ (reference sequence). The length of the CDR3 is 15 residues. CDR3 nucleotides: TGTGCCAGCAGCTTCGAGGGGGGGACACGTTATGGCTACACCTTC. Amino acid sequence: CASSFEGGTRYGYTF.

The chain couples TRBV5-1 to TRBJ1-1; 9 positions agree with TRBD1. The germline V gene has CDR1 SGHRS and CDR2 YFSETQ. This CDR3 spans 16 amino acids. V shed 1 base, J shed 1 base, and the junction held 5 bases outside the gene matches. CDR3 bases: TGCGCCAGCAGCTTGCAACCGGGACAGGGGAACACTGAAGCTTTCTTT. Its translation is CASSLQPGQGNTEAFF. The full variable domain, rest sourced from reference TRBV5-1 and TRBJ1-1, is KAGVTQTPRYLIKTRGQQVTLSCSPISGHRSVSWYQQTPGQGLQFLFEYFSETQRNKGNFPGRFSGRQFSNSRSEMNVSTLELGDSALYLCASSLQPGQGNTEAFFGQGTRLTVV.

V usage is TRBV5-4 and J usage is TRBJ1-1; D remains ambiguous. Trimming removed 2 bases from V and 5 bases from J, with 7 bases in between. CDR1 and CDR2 (germline): SGHNT, YYREEE (reference sequence). CDR3 length: 12 residues. CDR3 protein: CASSFAETEAFF. The DNA of the CDR3 is TGTGCCAGCAGCTTCGCGGAGACTGAAGCTTTCTTT.

The V gene is TRBV4-1, the J gene TRBJ2-7, with D possibly being TRBD2 (6 bases). The V gene lost 4 bases and the J gene lost 6 bases, with 22 bases spanning the gap. CDR1 is MGHRA, CDR2 YSYEKL, per germline. This CDR3 comprises 16 residues. The CDR3 coding sequence is TGCGCCAGCAGCCTCGCACCGGGACTCTCATCCCTCGAGCAGTACTTC. Translating gives CASSLAPGLSSLEQYF.